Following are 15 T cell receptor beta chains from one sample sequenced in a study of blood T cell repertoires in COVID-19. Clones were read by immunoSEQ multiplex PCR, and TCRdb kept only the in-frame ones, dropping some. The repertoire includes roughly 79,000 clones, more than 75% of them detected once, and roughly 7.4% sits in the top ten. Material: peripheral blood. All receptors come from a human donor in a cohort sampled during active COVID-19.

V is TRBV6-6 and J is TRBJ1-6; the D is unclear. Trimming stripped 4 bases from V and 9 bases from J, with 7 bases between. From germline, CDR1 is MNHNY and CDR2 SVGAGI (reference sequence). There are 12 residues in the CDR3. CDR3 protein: CASSSPISPLHF. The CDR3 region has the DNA TGTGCCAGCAGTTCTCCTATTTCACCCCTCCACTTT.

The chain's CDR3 is CAITGQLNEKLFF. CDR3 nucleotide sequence: TGTGCCATTACAGGGCAGCTAAATGAAAAACTGTTTTTT. The V gene is TRBV10-3, the J gene TRBJ1-4; a weak D match, TRBD1 (6 bases). The CDR3 contains 13 residues. Germline lookup yields CDR1 ENHRY and CDR2 SYGVKD. Trimming shortened V by 9 bases and J by 5 bases, and 13 bases separated the two germline ends.

DNA of the CDR3: TGTGCCAGCACCCCAACGATGGCGGGTTCGTCCTACGAGCAGTACTTC. Translated: CASTPTMAGSSYEQYF. The rearrangement uses TRBV28 and TRBJ2-7; TRBD2 is a possible D gene (5 bases). V lost 7 bases, J lost 1 base, and 20 bases lay in between. Germline V gene sequence: CDR1 MDHEN, CDR2 SYDVKM. CDR3 length: 16 residues.

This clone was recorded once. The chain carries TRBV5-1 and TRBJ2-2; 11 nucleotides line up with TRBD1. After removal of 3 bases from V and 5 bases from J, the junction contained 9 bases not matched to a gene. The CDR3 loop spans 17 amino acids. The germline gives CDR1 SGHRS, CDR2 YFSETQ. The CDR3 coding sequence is TGCGCCAGCAGCTCTGGCGGACAGGGGGCGCGGACCGGGGAGCTGTTTTTT. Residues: CASSSGGQGARTGELFF.

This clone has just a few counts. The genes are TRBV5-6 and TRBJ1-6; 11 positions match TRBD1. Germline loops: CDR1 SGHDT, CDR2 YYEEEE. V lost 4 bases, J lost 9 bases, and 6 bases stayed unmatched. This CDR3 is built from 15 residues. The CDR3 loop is CASSRTGTGGSPLHF. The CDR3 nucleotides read TGTGCCAGCAGCCGCACCGGGACAGGGGGTTCACCCCTCCACTTT.

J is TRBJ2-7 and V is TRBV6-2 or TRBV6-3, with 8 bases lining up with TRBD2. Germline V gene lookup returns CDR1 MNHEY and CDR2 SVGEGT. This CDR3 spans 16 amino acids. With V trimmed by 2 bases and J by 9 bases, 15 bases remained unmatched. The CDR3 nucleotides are TGTGCCAGCAGTTACAGGAGGGGGTCTAGCGGGCAGGTGCAGTACTTC. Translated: CASSYRRGSSGQVQYF.

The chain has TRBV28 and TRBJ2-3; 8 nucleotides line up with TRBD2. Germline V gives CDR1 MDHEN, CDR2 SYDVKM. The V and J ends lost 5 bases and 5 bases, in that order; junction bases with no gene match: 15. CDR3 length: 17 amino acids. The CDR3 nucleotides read TGTGCCAGCAGTCCCGAAGGTGAAGCGGGGGTCGGAGATACGCAGTATTTT. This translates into CASSPEGEAGVGDTQYF. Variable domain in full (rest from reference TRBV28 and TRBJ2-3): DVKVTQSSRYLVKRTGEKVFLECVQDMDHENMFWYRQDPGLGLRLIYFSYDVKMKEKGDIPEGYSVSREKKERFSLILESASTNQTSMYLCASSPEGEAGVGDTQYFGPGTRLTVL.

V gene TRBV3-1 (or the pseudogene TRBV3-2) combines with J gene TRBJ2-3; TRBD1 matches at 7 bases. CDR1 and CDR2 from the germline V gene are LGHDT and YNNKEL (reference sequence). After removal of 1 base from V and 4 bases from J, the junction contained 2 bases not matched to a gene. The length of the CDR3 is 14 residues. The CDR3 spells CASSQGTGADTQYF. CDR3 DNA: TGTGCCAGCAGCCAAGGGACAGGCGCAGATACGCAGTATTTT.

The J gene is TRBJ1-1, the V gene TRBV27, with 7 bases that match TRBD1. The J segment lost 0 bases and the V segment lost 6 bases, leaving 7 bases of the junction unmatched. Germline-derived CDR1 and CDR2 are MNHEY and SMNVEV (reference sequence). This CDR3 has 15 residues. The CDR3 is CASRLPGQLNTEAFF. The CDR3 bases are TGTGCCAGCAGGCTGCCGGGACAGCTGAACACTGAAGCTTTCTTT.

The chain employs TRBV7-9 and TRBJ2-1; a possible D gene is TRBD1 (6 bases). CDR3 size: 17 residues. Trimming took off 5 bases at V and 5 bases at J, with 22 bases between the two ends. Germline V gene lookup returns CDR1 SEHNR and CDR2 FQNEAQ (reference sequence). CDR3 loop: CASSQTGHGGTHNEQFF. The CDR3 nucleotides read TGTGCCAGCAGCCAGACAGGCCATGGGGGTACACACAATGAGCAGTTCTTC.

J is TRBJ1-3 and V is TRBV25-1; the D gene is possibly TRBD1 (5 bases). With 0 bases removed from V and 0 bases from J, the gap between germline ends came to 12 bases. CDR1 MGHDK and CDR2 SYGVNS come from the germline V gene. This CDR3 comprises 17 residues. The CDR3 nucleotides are TGTGCCAGCAGTGAATATGGTGCGGGGCTCTCTGGAAACACCATATATTTT. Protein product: CASSEYGAGLSGNTIYF. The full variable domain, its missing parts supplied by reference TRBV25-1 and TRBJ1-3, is EADIYQTPRYLVIGTGKKITLECSQTMGHDKMYWYQQDPGMELHLIHYSYGVNSTEKGDLSSESTVSRIRTEHFPLTLESARPSHTSQYLCASSEYGAGLSGNTIYFGEGSWLTVV.

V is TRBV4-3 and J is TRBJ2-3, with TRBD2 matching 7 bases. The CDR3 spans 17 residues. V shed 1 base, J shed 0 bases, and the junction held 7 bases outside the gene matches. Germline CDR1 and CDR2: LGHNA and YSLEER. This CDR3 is CASSQAPGLTSTDTQYF. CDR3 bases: TGCGCCAGCAGCCAAGCTCCGGGACTAACTAGCACAGATACGCAGTATTTT.

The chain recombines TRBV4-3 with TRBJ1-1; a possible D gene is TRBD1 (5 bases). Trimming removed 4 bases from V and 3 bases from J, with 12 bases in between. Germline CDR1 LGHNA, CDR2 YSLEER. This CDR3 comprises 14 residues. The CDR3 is CASSPAAGYTEAFF. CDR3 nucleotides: TGCGCCAGCAGCCCGGCCGCAGGGTACACTGAAGCTTTCTTT.

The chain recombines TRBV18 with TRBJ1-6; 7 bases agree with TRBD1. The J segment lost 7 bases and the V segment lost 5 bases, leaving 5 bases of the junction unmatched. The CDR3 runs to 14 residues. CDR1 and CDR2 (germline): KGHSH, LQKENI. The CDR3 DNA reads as TGTGCCAGCTCAGGGACAGAAACCAATTCACCCCTCCACTTT. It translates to CASSGTETNSPLHF.

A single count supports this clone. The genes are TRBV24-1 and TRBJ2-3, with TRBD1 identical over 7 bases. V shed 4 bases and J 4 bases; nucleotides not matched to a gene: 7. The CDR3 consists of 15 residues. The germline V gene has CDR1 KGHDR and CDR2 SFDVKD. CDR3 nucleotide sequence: TGTGCCACCAGTGAAGACAGGGCAACGTCAGATACGCAGTATTTT. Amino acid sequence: CATSEDRATSDTQYF.